The clone carrying this T cell receptor (beta chain) was observed at least ten times. Individual cDNA molecules each received unique molecular identifiers attached to them. MiXCR was run by TCRdb on the 5' RACE reads, yielding one entry per CDR3 protein. Of around 46,000 distinct CDR3 sequences in the sample, roughly 5.4% were seen once. With 2 bases removed from V and 1 base from J, the gap between germline ends came to 11 bases. This CDR3 comprises 14 residues. The germline V gene has CDR1 GTSNPN and CDR2 SVGIG (reference sequence). This sample stems from a study of early T cells in non-severe SARS-CoV-2 infection.

The sequenced sample was whole blood, obtained at baseline. This TCR came from an adult who was a healthcare worker with PCR-confirmed SARS-CoV-2 infection or an uninfected control (not recorded which). The chain combines TRBV30 with TRBJ1-1; D gene uncertain. The DNA for the CDR3 is TGTGCCTGGAGTATACTGGCAGCGAACACTGAAGCTTTCTTT. This gives the protein CAWSILAANTEAFF.